A selection of T cell receptor beta chains follows, all from one sample in a study of blood T cell repertoires in COVID-19. Generated by immunoSEQ multiplex PCR, the TCRdb table keeps only in-frame clones and is missing some. The table includes about half a million clones, 70% to 90% detected once. Sequenced: peripheral blood. The receptors come from a human donor in a cohort sampled during active COVID-19. Both conserved end residues are part of each CDR3. A D gene is named only where the DNA matches it firmly.

j_call,v_call,d_call,cdr3_aa
TRBJ2-7,TRBV6-5,TRBD1,CASSPRDRVNEQYF
TRBJ2-1,TRBV11-2,TRBD2,CASSTPGLAGRHLGEQFF
TRBJ2-7,TRBV19,TRBD1,CASSSRDRYYEQYF
TRBJ1-5,TRBV7-2,NA,CASANQGSAGDQPQHF
TRBJ2-1,TRBV7-9,NA,CILGAHYNEQFF
TRBJ1-1,TRBV27,NA,CASVPISQWGRMNTEAFF
TRBJ1-3,TRBV5-4,TRBD1,CASSSENKEQGAGNTIYF
TRBJ1-6,TRBV27,NA,CASSLSLGGVYNSPLHF
TRBJ1-2,TRBV11-2,NA,CASSLDWSGDYGYTF
TRBJ1-2,TRBV27,NA,CASRVTGAYGYTF
TRBJ2-1,TRBV4-2,NA,CASSRTRLRDEQFF
TRBJ2-7,TRBV7-8,NA,CASSLAFRDEQYF
TRBJ2-7,TRBV19,TRBD2,CASSRLTSGPHQYF
TRBJ2-5,TRBV11-2,TRBD2,CASSLRRTSGSETQYF
TRBJ2-5,TRBV5-4,TRBD1,CASSVGTGETQYF
TRBJ1-2,TRBV4-2,NA,CASSQDGQNNYGYTF